The 21 T cell receptor beta chains in this list originate from one sample, sequenced in a study of T-cell reconstitution after alpha-beta-depleted transplantation in children (dated by TCRdb to 2016 to 2017). Libraries came from PCR. Instrument on record: Illumina HiSeq 2500. TCR library preparation used molecular barcoding, with unique molecular identifiers applied to normalize quantification of the TCRbeta repertoire. Through fastp at Q25 and MiXCR, TCRdb rebuilt clones from the public reads, retaining in-frame beta chains. CDR3 protein sequences are deduplicated, and each keeps its most common genes and DNA. Here the sample has a few hundred thousand distinct CDR3 sequences; approximately 20% occur a single time. 3% to 4% of the sample is held by the ten biggest clonotypes. Sequences were derived from PBMCs from the stem cell graft donor, sampled from the stem cell graft. The receptors derive from a human donor who donated a stem cell graft to a child with acute myeloid leukemia.

The sample holds many counts of this clonotype. This sequence joins TRBV12-3 or TRBV12-4 and TRBJ2-1, with 7 bases matching TRBD2. The V segment lost 3 bases and the J segment 1 base; nucleotides outside the gene matches: 3. This CDR3 comprises 15 residues. The CDR3 spells CASSFPSGSYNEQFF. CDR3 sequence (DNA): TGTGCCAGCAGTTTTCCTAGCGGTTCCTACAATGAGCAGTTCTTC.

V is TRBV5-1 and J is TRBJ2-7; maybe TRBD1 (5 bases). Germline loops: CDR1 SGHRS, CDR2 YFSETQ. V lost 6 bases, J lost 0 bases, and 10 bases lay in between. CDR3 length equals 13 residues. CDR3 protein: CASTTDYSYEQYF. The DNA for the CDR3 is TGCGCCAGCACGACAGATTACTCCTACGAGCAGTACTTC.

This clonotype was seen more than once but under ten times. CDR3 nucleotide sequence: TGCGCCAGCAGCCAAGTGGGAGGGAGCCACGAGCAGTACTTC. Its protein is CASSQVGGSHEQYF. The chain has TRBV4-1 and TRBJ2-7, with 7 bases matching TRBD2. Germline V gene sequence: CDR1 MGHRA, CDR2 YSYEKL. Trimming at V came to 1 base and at J to 5 bases, leaving 5 bases not matched to a gene. The CDR3 is 14 residues long.

There are a few counts of this clonotype. This chain joins TRBV13 and TRBJ2-5; D may be TRBD2 (5 bases). The CDR3 is 14 residues long. Deletions cut 0 bases from V and 9 bases from J, with 14 bases between. The V gene's germline CDR1 is PRHDT and CDR2 FYEKMQ (reference sequence). CDR3 nucleotide sequence: TGTGCCAGCAGCTTAGGCCAGAGGGTCGGGGCCCAGTACTTC. Translation gives CASSLGQRVGAQYF.

The J gene is TRBJ2-1, the V gene TRBV7-9; TRBD1 matches at 9 bases. Germline loops: CDR1 SEHNR, CDR2 FQNEAQ (reference sequence). The CDR3 sequence is 15 residues long. Trimming at V came to 1 base and at J to 7 bases, leaving 5 bases not matched to a gene. CDR3 nucleotide sequence: TGTGCCAGCAGCTTAGGACAGGGGGTCGGAAATGAGCAGTTCTTC. Amino acid sequence: CASSLGQGVGNEQFF.

The J gene is TRBJ2-5, the V gene TRBV11-2; a possible D gene is TRBD2 (5 bases). V was pared by 5 bases and J by 5 bases, with 15 bases between. Germline V gene data show CDR1 as SGHAT and CDR2 as FQNNGV. The CDR3 totals 14 residues. CDR3 region: CASSKSGEGETQYF. DNA of the CDR3: TGTGCCAGCAGCAAAAGCGGTGAAGGGGAGACCCAGTACTTC.

This clonotype came up many times. The chain carries TRBV25-1 and TRBJ2-3; D is uncertain. Germline V gives CDR1 MGHDK, CDR2 SYGVNS. Trimming left V 2 bases short and J 0 bases short, with 9 bases between. The CDR3 extends over 15 amino acids. CDR3 nucleotide sequence: TGTGCCAGCAGTGAAGCGTGGCCTAGCACAGATACGCAGTATTTT. Protein product: CASSEAWPSTDTQYF.

Worth noting for this clonotype: Possible read error: a much larger clone is one base away. The DNA of the CDR3 is TGCGTCAGCAGCCAAGAGCTAGCGGGAGCCGCAGGGACGCAGTATTTT. This encodes CVSSQELAGAAGTQYF. The chain combines TRBV4-3 with TRBJ2-3; 10 nucleotides align to TRBD2. This CDR3 has 16 amino acids. Germline V gene lookup returns CDR1 LGHNA and CDR2 YSLEER.

This clonotype occurred a few times. The chain combines TRBV5-1 with TRBJ2-7; 11 bases agree with TRBD2. Germline V lookup: CDR1 SGHRS, CDR2 YFSETQ. CDR3 length: 17 amino acids. J was trimmed by 5 bases and V by 0 bases; bases with no gene match: 10. As DNA, the CDR3 is TGCGCCAGCAGCTTGGTCAGGACTAGCGGGTCGTTCCACGAGCAGTACTTC. Its protein product is CASSLVRTSGSFHEQYF.

J is TRBJ2-1 and V is TRBV12-3 or TRBV12-4; 13 bases match TRBD2. This CDR3 has 15 residues. Trimming removed 5 bases from V and 10 bases from J; junction bases left unmatched: 8. CDR3 nucleotide sequence: TGTGCCAGCAGTCCCGAAACTAGCGGGAGGGGGGAGCAGTTCTTC. Its protein product is CASSPETSGRGEQFF.

The J gene is TRBJ2-3, the V gene TRBV7-2; D gene ambiguous. CDR3 length: 15 residues. Germline-derived CDR1 and CDR2 are SGHTA and FQGNSA. Between the trimmed V and J ends, which lost 5 bases and 6 bases, there was a span of 18 bases. The CDR3 DNA reads TGTGCCAGCAGCCCGTGGAAGACGGTCCGGGATACGCAGTATTTT. Its protein product is CASSPWKTVRDTQYF. The whole variable domain, filled in from reference TRBV7-2 and TRBJ2-3, reads GAGVSQSPSNKVTEKGKDVELRCDPISGHTALYWYRQSLGQGLEFLIYFQGNSAPDKSGLPSDRFSAERTGGSVSTLTIQRTQQEDSAVYLCASSPWKTVRDTQYFGPGTRLTVL.

The chain joins TRBV6-6 to TRBJ1-1; TRBD1 matches at 7 bases. Losses at the gene ends were 4 bases for V and 1 base for J; bases not matched to a gene: 18. The CDR3 totals 19 residues. In germline, CDR1 is MNHNY, CDR2 SVGAGI (reference sequence). In nucleotides, the CDR3 is TGTGCCAGCAGTTCTCAATTTACGGGACAGCGAGTGGGGAACACTGAAGCTTTCTTT. Translation gives CASSSQFTGQRVGNTEAFF.

This clonotype was counted at least ten times. The chain recombines TRBV6-1 with TRBJ2-1; D unclear. Germline V gives CDR1 MNHNS, CDR2 SASEGT. The CDR3 runs to 15 residues. V gave up 5 bases and J gave up 0 bases, with 11 bases separating them. The CDR3 bases are TGTGCCAGCAGTCGCAAAGTCCGCTCCTACAATGAGCAGTTCTTC. Protein: CASSRKVRSYNEQFF.

This clonotype was recorded many times. The rearrangement uses TRBV24-1 and TRBJ2-2, with D hard to call. Between the trimmed V and J ends, which lost 3 bases and 0 bases, there was a span of 10 bases. The CDR3 sequence is 16 residues long. Germline assignment: CDR1 KGHDR and CDR2 SFDVKD. CDR3 residues: CATSDQPGANTGELFF. CDR3 coding DNA: TGTGCCACCAGTGATCAGCCTGGGGCGAACACCGGGGAGCTGTTTTTT.

This clonotype turned up a few times. V is TRBV27 and J is TRBJ2-7; either TRBD1 or TRBD2 may fit D (6 bases each). CDR1 MNHEY and CDR2 SMNVEV come from the germline V gene (reference sequence). The CDR3 runs to 14 residues. V lost 0 bases to trimming and J lost 6 bases, with 12 bases between them. The CDR3 nucleotides are TGTGCCAGCAGTTTATCGAGGGGGGAAGTCGAGCAGTACTTC. Protein product: CASSLSRGEVEQYF.

The gene calls are TRBV20-1 and TRBJ2-1; D perhaps matches TRBD1 (5 bases). The V gene's germline CDR1 is DFQATT and CDR2 SNEGSKA (reference sequence). The CDR3 is 12 residues long. V was cut by 2 bases and J by 9 bases, with 11 bases left in between. CDR3 sequence: CSARRRQGEQFF. The CDR3 DNA follows: TGCAGTGCTAGAAGGCGGCAGGGTGAGCAGTTCTTC.

The sample holds many counts of this clonotype. The chain uses TRBV7-8 and TRBJ2-7; the D gene is possibly TRBD1 (5 bases). The CDR3 is made up of 15 amino acids. Germline CDR1 reads SGHVS; CDR2 reads FQNEAQ. Trimming took 4 bases from V and 1 from J, leaving 14 bases between them. In DNA, the CDR3 is TGTGCCAGCAGCTCAGGGTATGGCTATTCCTACGAGCAGTACTTC. Translated, it gives CASSSGYGYSYEQYF.

This clonotype was counted a few times. This rearrangement joins TRBV5-1 to TRBJ2-1; 8 nucleotides align to TRBD2. The CDR3 contains 19 residues. The V segment lost 4 bases and the J segment 4 bases; nucleotides outside the gene matches: 19. Germline CDR1 SGHRS, CDR2 YFSETQ. In DNA, the CDR3 is TGCGCCAGCAGCCACGGACAGTCGTCCAGCGGGAGAAGGTACAATGAGCAGTTCTTC. Translating it yields CASSHGQSSSGRRYNEQFF.

This clonotype was seen a few times. This sequence joins TRBV13 and TRBJ2-7; D is perhaps TRBD1 (6 bases). There are 14 residues in the CDR3. Trimming stripped 5 bases from V and 0 bases from J, with 11 bases between. Germline CDR1 and CDR2: PRHDT and FYEKMQ (reference sequence). This chain's CDR3 is CASSGRTASYEQYF. The CDR3 region has the DNA TGTGCCAGCAGCGGGCGGACAGCCTCCTACGAGCAGTACTTC.

This clonotype was seen a few times. V and J are TRBV6-1 and TRBJ1-2; tentatively, D is TRBD1 (5 bases). Trimming removed 7 bases from V and 7 bases from J, with 16 bases in between. There are 13 residues in the CDR3. CDR1 MNHNS and CDR2 SASEGT come from the germline V gene. The CDR3 coding sequence is TGTGCCAGCATGAGGGGTCGGTTGAGTGGCTACACCTTC. This gives the protein CASMRGRLSGYTF.

This clonotype appeared a few times. The gene calls are TRBV29-1 and TRBJ2-2; D ambiguous. Looked up from germline, CDR1 is SQVTM and CDR2 is ANQGSEA. This CDR3 is built from 12 residues. The V and J ends lost 7 bases and 0 bases respectively, with 6 bases between them. CDR3 loop: CSAITNTGELFF. As DNA, the CDR3 is TGCAGCGCTATTACGAACACCGGGGAGCTGTTTTTT.